This entry describes one T cell receptor (beta chain). TCRdb used MiXCR to reprocess the 5' RACE reads, holding one entry per CDR3 protein. This repertoire shows about 340,000 distinct CDR3 sequences, approximately 12% found once; its top ten account for 2.5% to 4%. The data stem from a study of T cells after yellow fever vaccination. This CDR3 spans 14 amino acids. Germline V gene data show CDR1 as MNHNY and CDR2 as SVGAGI (reference sequence). Germline trimming cut 5 bases from V and 1 base from J; bases unmatched to any gene: 4. The sequence was obtained from a man in his late teens or twenties who received the YFV17D yellow fever vaccine. The V gene is TRBV6-6, the J gene TRBJ1-1; 7 bases fit TRBD1. The starting material was CD4+ T cells sorted from PBMCs, obtained 15 days after the yellow fever booster vaccination. CDR3 coding DNA: TGTGCCAGCAGTGCCCGGACAGGGAACACTGAAGCTTTCTTT. Amino acids: CASSARTGNTEAFF.